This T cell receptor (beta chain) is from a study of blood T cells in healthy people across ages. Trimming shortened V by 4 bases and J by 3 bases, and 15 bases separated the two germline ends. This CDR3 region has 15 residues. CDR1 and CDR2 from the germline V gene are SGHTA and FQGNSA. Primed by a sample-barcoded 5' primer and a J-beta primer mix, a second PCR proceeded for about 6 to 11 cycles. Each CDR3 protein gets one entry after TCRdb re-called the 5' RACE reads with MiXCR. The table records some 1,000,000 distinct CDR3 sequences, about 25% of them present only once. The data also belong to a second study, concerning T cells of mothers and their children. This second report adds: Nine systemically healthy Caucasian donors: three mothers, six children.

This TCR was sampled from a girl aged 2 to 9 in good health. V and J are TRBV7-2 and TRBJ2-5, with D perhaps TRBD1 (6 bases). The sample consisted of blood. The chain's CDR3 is CASSSFGQYEETQYF. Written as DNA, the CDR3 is TGTGCCAGCAGCTCCTTCGGACAGTATGAAGAGACCCAGTACTTC.